This TCR beta chain was obtained from a study of shared clonotypes between healthy human individuals (TCRdb year 2020). Concerning the study at large: The cohort comprised two women and a few men aged 18 to 49 years. For each donor, CD4 naive and CD4 memory were each given three plates, CD8 naive was given two plates, and CD8 memory was given one plate. Blood TCR repertoires of five healthy adults were deeply sequenced to estimate repertoire size and the extent of clonotype sharing between individuals. Libraries were prepared and TCR repertoires were sequenced by different laboratories using diverse techniques, in order to increase sequencing depth and limit assay-specific biases. Leukapheresis yielded between about 0.94 and 8.9 billion PBMCs per donor. Findings and caveats that apply to the study as a whole: Pairwise subsampling led to the expectation that sequencing depth would affect the degree of clonotype sharing among donors. The small number of donors limited the genetic and exposure-history diversity represented. Estimated clonotype richness was generally larger for naive than for memory subsets. Compared with non-shared clonotypes, the clonotypes found in all four sorted-subset donors had higher generation probabilities. Sampling was limited to blood, and TCR repertoires in tissue likely differ from TCR repertoires in blood. Incomplete sequencing was indicated by rarefaction of sorted-subset datasets, despite the large sequencing depth. When several donors were compared, the shared fraction of clonotypes was around 4.6% for naive CD4, 3.5% for naive CD8, 2% to 2.5% for memory CD4, and about 0.36% for memory CD8.

TCR CDR3 regions were amplified from genomic DNA by multiplex PCR using the deep immunoSEQ assay. Extracted genomic DNA from each cell subset was distributed evenly across all wells of several immunoSEQ 96-well plates, and each plate was treated as a replicate. For sorted subsets, each replicate PCR was loaded with about 200 ng genomic DNA, equivalent to 30,000 or so T cell genomes. The purified libraries were quantified using a Qubit 3.0 fluorometer, sized with a Bioanalyzer 2100, and then quantified again using the KAPA Library Quantification kit. Every immunoSEQ 96-well plate was sequenced on a separate single-read 150-cycle Illumina NextSeq 550 flow cell. In the original analysis: Because the immunoSEQ output included only junctional sequences and no quality scores, the filtering could not be the same as the filtering used for full-length reads. To assign V/J genes and CDR3, sequences were annotated against IMGT germline references using PyIR, a Python wrapper for IgBLAST v1.9. Reads were filtered out if the reads had weak V/J assignments (E-value above 1e-6), no CDR3, stop codons, out-of-frame junctions, or ambiguous translated residues. V3J clonotypes were defined by identical inferred V gene, J gene, and CDR3 amino acid sequence. Percentage overlap between repertoires was calculated by dividing the number of shared unique clonotypes by the size of the smaller repertoire. Repertoire richness was assessed with RTK rarefaction, the Chao1 estimator, and Recon v2.1 estimates of unobserved clonotypes. OLGA was used to compute generation probabilities for all TCRbeta clonotypes that the gDNA method yielded from a few donors. TCRdb retrieved this table from immuneACCESS and kept in-frame rearrangements only. Not all clones are present; in checked studies, unresolved V genes account for under half, and no reason is known for the remainder. V, J and clone size reflect that table, while D and trimming were determined from the DNA. The sample has hundreds of thousands of clones on record, roughly 72% of them singletons. Around 1.8% of the sample is taken by the ten largest.

V drops 5 bases and J drops 0 bases, leaving 8 bases in between. The germline V gene supplies CDR1 SGHTA and CDR2 FQGTGA. Spanning cysteine to phenylalanine, the CDR3 consists of 13 amino acids. Of all the DNA, just the CDR3 is kept, 39 bases in frame from base 1. Of note for this clone: Its antigen is unknown. One base away there is no much larger clone; base qualities are not given.

The donors were healthy, HIV-negative adults who had no recently reported acute infections or vaccinations. All donors were Caucasian adults living in Nashville, Tennessee, USA. CD4+ T cells were enriched by magnetic negative selection; naive cells were then positively selected on CD45RA, and the negative fraction formed the memory subset. After blood collection by leukapheresis, PBMCs were isolated using Ficoll-Histopaque density gradient centrifugation and then cryopreserved in the vapor phase of liquid nitrogen. Analytical flow cytometry was used to check the purity and quantity of every magnetically sorted T cell population. Genomic DNA was isolated from every sorted fraction and measured by UV absorbance on a Nanodrop 2000c.

Sequenced input: memory CD4+ T cells sorted from blood. This specimen's cell subset or site label, per the study, means: CD45RA-negative fraction. The source of this sequence is a woman aged 25-40 years in good health. This sequence uses TRBV7-3 and TRBJ2-7, with TRBD2 as a weak D call on 5 bases. Here is the DNA: TGTGCCAGCAGCAAGAGCGGCTCCTACGAGCAGTACTTC. This yields the protein CASSKSGSYEQYF.